Described below is a single TCR beta chain sequence and its context. This entry is derived from a study of monozygotic twins with cystic fibrosis. The V gene end was trimmed by 4 bases and the J gene end by 5 bases; junction bases not matched to a gene: 10. The CDR3 has 16 residues. From germline, CDR1 is SEHNR and CDR2 FQNEAQ (reference sequence). The table came from immunoSEQ multiplex PCR; TCRdb's copy has only in-frame clones and leaves some out. The table includes about 30,000 clones, around four fifths detected once. This clonotype was sampled from a girl aged 2-10 years with cystic fibrosis. The rearrangement uses TRBV7-9 and TRBJ1-4; 7 bases line up with TRBD1. The specimen sequenced was blood. For the CDR3, the DNA is TGTGCCAGCAGCTCTTTACAGGGGCTCGGCAATGAAAAACTGTTTTTT. It translates to CASSSLQGLGNEKLFF.